A selection of T cell receptor beta chains follows, all from one sample in a study of T cells in Graves' hyperthyroidism and ophthalmopathy. TCRdb analysed the multiplex PCR reads with MiXCR anew, one entry per CDR3 protein. The table has over 250,000 distinct CDR3 sequences, under 30% seen once. Specimen: blood. The receptor source for this set is a man in his forties with Graves' hyperthyroidism that later progressed to Graves' ophthalmopathy. CDR3s include the opening cysteine and the closing phenylalanine or tryptophan. Fields, in order: V gene, D gene, clone size, J gene, CDR3 protein, CDR3 DNA. D genes are given only for firm matches. Size is omitted from some rows. Given values are once, few, many or a class for expanded clones.

v_call: TRBV28
d_call: TRBD2
clone_size: .
j_call: TRBJ2-7
cdr3_aa: CASTGGVREQYF
cdr3_nt: TGTGCCAGCACGGGGGGGGTGAGGGAGCAGTACTTC

v_call: TRBV7-8
d_call: .
clone_size: .
j_call: TRBJ2-7
cdr3_aa: CASSLRERPYEQYF
cdr3_nt: TGTGCCAGCAGCTTAAGGGAACGGCCTTACGAGCAGTACTTC

v_call: TRBV11-3
d_call: .
clone_size: many
j_call: TRBJ2-5
cdr3_aa: CASRRDSQETQYF
cdr3_nt: TGTGCCAGCAGACGGGACTCCCAAGAGACCCAGTACTTC

v_call: TRBV20-1
d_call: .
clone_size: many
j_call: TRBJ1-5
cdr3_aa: CSASLNSGTRSNQPQHF
cdr3_nt: TGCAGTGCTAGTCTCAATTCCGGGACGAGGAGCAATCAGCCCCAGCATTTT

v_call: TRBV5-1
d_call: TRBD2
clone_size: many
j_call: TRBJ2-7
cdr3_aa: CASSLGPSTGTSKCEQYF
cdr3_nt: TGCGCCAGCAGCTTGGGCCCCTCTACCGGGACTAGCAAGTGCGAGCAGTACTTC

v_call: TRBV29-1
d_call: .
clone_size: many
j_call: TRBJ2-7
cdr3_aa: CSVEENYRTTKQYF
cdr3_nt: TGCAGCGTTGAAGAGAATTACAGGACTACAAAGCAGTACTTC

v_call: TRBV9
d_call: .
clone_size: many
j_call: TRBJ1-2
cdr3_aa: CASSVGTVWGYTF
cdr3_nt: TGTGCCAGCAGCGTTGGGACGGTTTGGGGCTACACCTTC

v_call: TRBV28
d_call: .
clone_size: once
j_call: TRBJ2-5
cdr3_aa: CASSQGLSGETQYF
cdr3_nt: TGTGCCAGCAGCCAAGGTCTGAGCGGAGAGACCCAGTACTTC

v_call: TRBV7-8
d_call: TRBD2
clone_size: many
j_call: TRBJ2-5
cdr3_aa: CASSLRTSGIQETQYF
cdr3_nt: TGTGCCAGCAGCTTAAGGACTAGCGGAATTCAAGAGACCCAGTACTTC

v_call: TRBV6-5
d_call: .
clone_size: many
j_call: TRBJ2-2
cdr3_aa: CASSYRGVGELFF
cdr3_nt: TGTGCCAGCAGTTACAGGGGGGTCGGGGAGCTGTTTTTT

v_call: TRBV19
d_call: TRBD2
clone_size: many
j_call: TRBJ2-5
cdr3_aa: CASSLAGDVETQYF
cdr3_nt: TGTGCCAGTAGTCTAGCGGGAGATGTAGAGACCCAGTACTTC